This T cell receptor beta chain was profiled in a study of shared clonotypes between healthy human individuals. TCRdb's copy holds only in-frame clones and misses some; the assay was immunoSEQ multiplex PCR. The table includes about 750,000 clones, 80% to 95% detected once. CDR3 length: 13 residues. Germline loops: CDR1 SGHVS, CDR2 FNYEAQ. The V end lost 4 bases, the J end lost 1 base, and 7 bases lay between the germline ends. Study results and caveats: Several donors showed sharing of 4.5% to 6% of naive CD4 clonotypes.

In the naive CD8 group, cells lacked CD45RO and were positively selected for CCR7, so terminally differentiated effector memory CD45RA+ cells were left out. As to this clone: No antigen is known for it.

The TCR was taken from a man in his thirties or forties in good health. Specimen: naive CD8+ T cells sorted from blood. The chain carries TRBV7-6 and TRBJ1-1; no firm D call. Written as DNA, the CDR3 is TGTGCCAGCAGCTACTCCGAGAACACTGAAGCTTTCTTT. This codes for CASSYSENTEAFF.